This TCR beta chain was observed in a study of cytomegalovirus exposure and HLA in healthy donors. Concerning this clone itself: Antigen unknown.

Study-wide results and caveats: Investigators reported 164 TCR beta chains as tied to cytomegalovirus.

The study ran its PCR with 60 Vbeta and 13 Jbeta primers. Sequencing used immunoSEQ multiplex PCR; TCRdb keeps in-frame clones, though not all of them. There are around 190,000 clones in the sample; 80% to 90% occur only once, and over 1.5% lies in the top ten. From germline, CDR1 is SSHAT and CDR2 FNYEAQ (reference sequence). V gave up 1 base and J gave up 9 bases; unmatched junction bases: 6. The CDR3 is 15 amino acids. The sequenced material came from PBMCs. The V call is TRBV7-7, the J call TRBJ2-1, with 10 bases identical to TRBD2. This sequence originates from a man aged 35 to 55 in good health and CMV-seropositive. The CDR3 loop reads CASSLVSSGRGEQFF. For the CDR3, the DNA is TGTGCCAGCAGCTTAGTTTCCAGCGGGAGGGGTGAGCAGTTCTTC.